A single sample is the source of the 23 T cell receptor beta chains below, sequenced in a study of blood T cells in healthy people across ages. Primed by a sample-barcoded 5' primer and a J-beta primer mix, a second PCR proceeded for about 6 to 12 cycles. TCRdb re-analysed the 5' RACE reads in MiXCR, keeping a single row per CDR3 protein. This sample has about 580,000 distinct CDR3 sequences; 45% to 55% occur once, and the top ten carry around 25%. The sequencing sample was made of blood. These receptors came from a man older than 75 in good health.

This clonotype was detected ten times or more. The chain combines TRBV6-5 with TRBJ2-2; perhaps TRBD1 as D (6 bases). V gave up 6 bases and J gave up 5 bases, with 13 bases separating them. Germline V gene lookup returns CDR1 MNHEY and CDR2 SVGAGI. CDR3 length equals 14 residues. The CDR3 spells CASSRTEITGELFF. In DNA, the CDR3 is TGTGCCAGCAGCAGGACAGAAATAACCGGGGAGCTGTTTTTT.

Of note for this clonotype: The junction does not match germline at one end; this may be a read error. The chain carries TRBV5-1 and TRBJ2-3; D perhaps matches TRBD1 (6 bases). This CDR3 region has 16 residues. Germline values: CDR1 SGHRS, CDR2 YFSETQ. CDR3: CASSFDRQRSTDTQYF. CDR3 nucleotides: TGCGCCAGTAGCTTCGACAGGCAACGCAGCACAGATACGCAGTATTTT.

CDR3 loop: CASSKGRSRNEQFF. The DNA of the CDR3 is TGTGCCAGCAGCAAAGGGAGGTCTCGCAATGAGCAGTTCTTC. The rearrangement uses TRBV27 and TRBJ2-1, with D tentatively TRBD2 (6 bases). Germline CDR1 MNHEY, CDR2 SMNVEV (reference sequence). This CDR3 comprises 14 residues. Trimming stripped 6 bases from V and 6 bases from J, with 15 bases between.

The rearrangement links TRBV9 to TRBJ2-5, with 7 bases identical to TRBD1. The J call may be wrong; the DNA end is better matched by TRBJ2-7. The CDR3 covers 16 residues. Germline V gene lookup returns CDR1 SGDLS and CDR2 YYNGEE. Written as DNA, the CDR3 is TGTGCCAGCAGCATTGCTGCGACAGGGATCATGGACGAGCAGTACTTC. It yields the protein CASSIAATGIMDEQYF.

The chain is built from TRBV29-1 and TRBJ2-3, with D unresolved. The V end lost 7 bases, the J end lost 1 base, and 15 bases lay between the germline ends. The CDR3 length is 14 residues. The germline CDR1 and CDR2 sequences are SQVTM and ANQGSEA. CDR3 region: CSADGGQGTDTQYF. The DNA of the CDR3 is TGCAGCGCCGACGGTGGGCAGGGCACAGATACGCAGTATTTT.

This sequence joins TRBV3-1 and TRBJ2-3; weak D call: TRBD2 (5 bases). This CDR3 has 12 residues. The germline V gene has CDR1 LGHDT and CDR2 YNNKEL (reference sequence). With 4 bases removed from V and 6 bases from J, the gap between germline ends came to 8 bases. CDR3 coding DNA: TGTGCCAGCAGCCTCCGGAGGGATACGCAGTATTTT. Its translation is CASSLRRDTQYF.

This sequence joins TRBV5-1 and TRBJ2-7; the D gene is possibly TRBD1 (6 bases). The CDR3 contains 15 residues. The V and J ends lost 4 bases and 1 base respectively, with 15 bases between them. Germline CDR1 and CDR2: SGHRS and YFSETQ. The CDR3 reads CASSPRTDPSYEQYF. The CDR3 coding sequence is TGCGCCAGCAGCCCCCGGACAGATCCGTCCTACGAGCAGTACTTC.

The rearrangement links TRBV7-6 to TRBJ1-2; D call uncertain. V was pared by 1 base and J by 6 bases, with 12 bases between. Germline V gene lookup returns CDR1 SGHVS and CDR2 FNYEAQ. This CDR3 is 14 amino acids long. CDR3 sequence: CASSLDGKLNGYTF. As DNA, the CDR3 is TGTGCCAGCAGCTTAGATGGAAAACTCAATGGCTACACCTTC. Filled out from reference TRBV7-6 and TRBJ1-2, the complete variable domain reads GAGVSQSPRYKVTKRGQDVALRCDPISGHVSLYWYRQALGQGPEFLTYFNYEAQQDKSGLPNDRFSAERPEGSISTLTIQRTEQRDSAMYRCASSLDGKLNGYTFGSGTRLTVV.

In its sample, this clonotype was seen a few times. This chain joins TRBV6-6 and TRBJ2-7; D remains unclear. Trimming removed 2 bases from V and 2 bases from J, with 10 bases in between. The germline gives CDR1 MNHNY, CDR2 SVGAGI (reference sequence). The CDR3 consists of 14 residues. CDR3 sequence: CASSYATVTYEQYF. The CDR3 bases are TGTGCCAGCAGTTACGCCACTGTCACCTACGAGCAGTACTTC.

The sample holds a few counts of this clonotype. The chain links TRBV20-1 to TRBJ1-4, with D hard to call. This CDR3 region has 12 residues. Germline V lookup: CDR1 DFQATT, CDR2 SNEGSKA (reference sequence). Trimming pared 2 bases from V and 6 bases from J, leaving 7 bases between. The CDR3 loop is CSARSSYEKLFF. In DNA, the CDR3 is TGCAGTGCTAGATCGTCATATGAAAAACTGTTTTTT.

This clonotype was seen more than once but under ten times. The rearrangement links TRBV4-1 to TRBJ1-2, with a possible D match to TRBD1 (5 bases). The CDR3 consists of 16 residues. Trimming removed 1 base from V and 0 bases from J, with 12 bases in between. Germline CDR1 and CDR2: MGHRA and YSYEKL. The CDR3 DNA sequence: TGCGCCAGCAGCCAAGTCCAGGGAGTAGCTAACTATGGCTACACCTTC. It specifies CASSQVQGVANYGYTF.

This clonotype has a handful of counts. The V and J genes are TRBV9 and TRBJ2-7; the match to TRBD1 covers 8 bases. From germline, CDR1 is SGDLS and CDR2 YYNGEE. Losses at the gene ends were 6 bases for V and 1 base for J; bases not matched to a gene: 6. This CDR3 spans 14 amino acids. The CDR3 bases are TGTGCCAGCACTCCGGGACAGGTTTCCTACGAGCAGTACTTC. Translating it yields CASTPGQVSYEQYF.

V and J are TRBV13 and TRBJ2-4; TRBD1 agrees at 9 bases. The DNA end lines up better with TRBJ2-7; the J call may be wrong. CDR3 size: 15 residues. Per the germline V gene, CDR1 is PRHDT and CDR2 is FYEKMQ (reference sequence). The CDR3 spells CASSGSGQGAYEQYF. The CDR3 nucleotides are TGTGCCAGCAGCGGGTCGGGACAGGGAGCTTACGAGCAGTACTTC.

This clonotype was counted between two and nine times. The genes are TRBV15 and TRBJ2-7, with 12 nucleotides matching TRBD1. V shed 5 bases, J shed 3 bases, and the junction held 5 bases outside the gene matches. The germline gives CDR1 LNHNV, CDR2 YYDKDF (reference sequence). The CDR3 covers 15 residues. In nucleotides, the CDR3 is TGTGCCACCAGCGTCGGGACAGGGGGCTTCTACGAGCAGTACTTC. Translated, it gives CATSVGTGGFYEQYF.

This clonotype was observed a few times. The rearrangement uses TRBV7-9 and TRBJ1-2, with 9 nucleotides matching TRBD1. The CDR3 sequence is 16 residues long. The germline gives CDR1 SEHNR, CDR2 FQNEAQ (reference sequence). The V segment lost 1 base and the J segment 7 bases; nucleotides outside the gene matches: 10. In DNA, the CDR3 is TGTGCCAGCAGCTTAGGAGGCTCGGGGACAGGGTCTGGCTACACCTTC. As protein: CASSLGGSGTGSGYTF.

There are a few counts of this clonotype. A much larger clone lies a single base off, so this may be a read error. The chain has TRBV6-5 and TRBJ2-5; D is perhaps TRBD2 (7 bases). Trimming removed 0 bases at V and 11 bases at J, with 19 bases between. The length of the CDR3 is 15 residues. CDR1 and CDR2 from the germline V gene are MNHEY and SVGAGI. CDR3: CASSYSYGGADEQYF. Here the CDR3 DNA reads TGTGCCAGCAGTTACTCGTATGGGGGGGCGGATGAGCAGTACTTC.

The sample holds a few counts of this clonotype. This rearrangement joins TRBV4-3 to TRBJ2-3; TRBD2 matches at 12 bases. The CDR3 is made up of 16 amino acids. CDR1 LGHNA and CDR2 YSLEER come from the germline V gene. The junction had 2 bases not matched to a gene; V was cut back by 1 base and J by 3 bases. CDR3 protein: CASSQGTSGVTDTQYF. The DNA of the CDR3 is TGCGCCAGCAGCCAAGGGACTAGCGGGGTGACAGATACGCAGTATTTT.

CDR3 in DNA: TGTGCCAGCAGCACACACGAGTCTGCGCGGTATTTT. It yields the protein CASSTHESARYF. This chain links TRBV13 with TRBJ2-3; D not certain. This CDR3 comprises 12 residues. Trimming cost V 5 bases and J 14 bases, with 17 bases left between them. Germline assignment: CDR1 PRHDT and CDR2 FYEKMQ (reference sequence).

The chain joins TRBV7-2 to TRBJ2-1; D gene ambiguous. The J call may be in error: the DNA end matches TRBJ2-7 better. Germline CDR1 is SGHTA and CDR2 is FQGNSA. The CDR3 extends over 17 amino acids. The CDR3 spells CASSLAPRRSSYNEQYF. The CDR3, as DNA: TGTGCCAGCAGCTTAGCGCCGAGACGGAGCTCCTACAATGAGCAGTACTTC.

About this clonotype: With a much larger clone just one base away, this may be a read error. The chain recombines TRBV6-2 or TRBV6-3 with TRBJ1-2; D uncertain. This CDR3 has 13 amino acids. Germline V lookup: CDR1 MNHEY, CDR2 SVGEGT. CDR3: CASSPTYLYGCTF. The DNA of the CDR3 is TGTGCCAGCAGTCCGACATACCTCTATGGCTGCACCTTC.

The chain links TRBV5-6 to TRBJ2-2; 8 bases agree with TRBD1. V shed 1 base, J shed 6 bases, and the junction held 5 bases outside the gene matches. CDR3 length equals 15 residues. Germline-derived CDR1 and CDR2 are SGHDT and YYEEEE. The CDR3: CASSLFRGHAGELFF. CDR3 nucleotide sequence: TGTGCCAGCAGCTTGTTCAGGGGGCATGCCGGGGAGCTGTTTTTT.

V gene TRBV6-2 or TRBV6-3 combines with J gene TRBJ2-1, with no clear D. Trimming left V 4 bases short and J 6 bases short, with 16 bases between. Germline CDR1 reads MNHEY; CDR2 reads SVGEGT. The CDR3 length is 15 residues. The CDR3 nucleotides read TGTGCCAGCAGTTGGTACAGACCTTCTGGCAATGAGCAGTTCTTC. Amino acid sequence: CASSWYRPSGNEQFF.

This clonotype was seen a few times. The chain joins TRBV20-1 to TRBJ2-6, with a possible D match to TRBD1 (6 bases). Trimming took 3 bases from V and 1 from J, leaving 13 bases between them. Germline CDR1 and CDR2: DFQATT and SNEGSKA (reference sequence). CDR3 length: 16 residues. CDR3 coding DNA: TGCAGTGCTAGGGTTACACAGGGATCTGGGGCCAACGTCCTGACTTTC. As protein: CSARVTQGSGANVLTF.